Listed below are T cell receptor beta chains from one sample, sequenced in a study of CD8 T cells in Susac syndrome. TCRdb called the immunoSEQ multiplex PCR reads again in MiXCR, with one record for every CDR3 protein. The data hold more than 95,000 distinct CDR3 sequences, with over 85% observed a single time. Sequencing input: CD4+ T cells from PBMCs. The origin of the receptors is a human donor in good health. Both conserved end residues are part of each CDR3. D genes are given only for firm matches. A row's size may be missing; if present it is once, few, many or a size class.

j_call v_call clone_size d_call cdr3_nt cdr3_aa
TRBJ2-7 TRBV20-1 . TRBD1 TGCAGTGCTACCGGACAGGGGACAGGAACCTACGAGCAGTACTTC CSATGQGTGTYEQYF
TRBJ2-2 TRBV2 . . TGTGCCAGCAGTGGATTTAGGGACGGGGAGCTGTTTTTT CASSGFRDGELFF
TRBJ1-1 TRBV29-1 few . TGCAGCGTTGTGAAGGGGACACTGAACACTGAAGCTTTCTTT CSVVKGTLNTEAFF
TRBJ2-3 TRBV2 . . TGTGCCAGCAGTCTAACAGGGAGCCCAGATACGCAGTATTTT CASSLTGSPDTQYF
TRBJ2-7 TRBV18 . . TGTGCCAGCTCACGACGGTCCGGGACACCGACCTACGAGCAGTACTTC CASSRRSGTPTYEQYF
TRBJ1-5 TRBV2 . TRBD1 TGTGCCAGCAGTTTCACAGGGGCGCCCAATAGCAATCAGCCCCAGCATTTT CASSFTGAPNSNQPQHF
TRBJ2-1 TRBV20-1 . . TGCAGTGCTCAAAGACTAGTTGAGCAGTTCTTC CSAQRLVEQFF
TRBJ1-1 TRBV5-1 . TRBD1 TGCGCCAGCAGCTTAGGACAGGGGGGTAGAACTGAAGCTTTCTTT CASSLGQGGRTEAFF
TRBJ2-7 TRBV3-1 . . TGTGCCAGCAGCCTAAACCCCAGATACGAGCAGTACTTC CASSLNPRYEQYF
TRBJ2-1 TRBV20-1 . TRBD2 TGCAGGGCCGGGGGACTAGCGGGGGACAATGAGCAGTTCTTC CRAGGLAGDNEQFF
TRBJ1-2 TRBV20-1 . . TGCAGTGCTAGAGATAAGACAGTGAACTATGGCTACACCTTC CSARDKTVNYGYTF
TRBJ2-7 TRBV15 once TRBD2 TGTGCCACCAGCAGACCCATGGCTAGCGGAGGACGAACGTCCTACGAGCAGTACTTC CATSRPMASGGRTSYEQYF
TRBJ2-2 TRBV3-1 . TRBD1 TGTGCCAGCAGCGTACTGGACAGGGGGCAGAGCGGGGAGCTGTTTTTT CASSVLDRGQSGELFF
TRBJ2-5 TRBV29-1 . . TGCAGCGTGACCTTGGGTGTGGAGACCCAGTACTTC CSVTLGVETQYF
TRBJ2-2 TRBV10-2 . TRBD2 TGCGCCAGCAGTGTCCCGGGGGGCACCGGGGAGCTGTTTTTT CASSVPGGTGELFF
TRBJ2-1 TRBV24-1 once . TGTGCCACCAGTGATCCGTACAATGAGCAGTTCTTC CATSDPYNEQFF
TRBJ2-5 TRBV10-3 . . TGTGCCATCAGTGGAGGGACTGCAGAAGAGACCCAGTACTTC CAISGGTAEETQYF
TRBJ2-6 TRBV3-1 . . TGTGCCAGCAGCCAAGCTTATACAGTGTCTGGGGCCAACGTCCTGACTTTC CASSQAYTVSGANVLTF
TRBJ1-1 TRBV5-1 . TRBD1 TGCGCCAGCAGCACCGGGACAGTGAACACTGAAGCTTTCTTT CASSTGTVNTEAFF
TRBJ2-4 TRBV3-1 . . TGTGCCAGCAGCCAAGTAATCAGCTTAGCCAAAAACATTCAGTACTTC CASSQVISLAKNIQYF
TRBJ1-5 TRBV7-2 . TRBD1 TGTGCCAGCAGCTTAGTGGGGACAGGGGAATACCAGCCCCAGCATTTT CASSLVGTGEYQPQHF